This TCR beta chain was captured in a study of naive and memory T cell subsets. Study outcomes and limitations: TCR transcript changes with activation or differentiation may affect this RNA method.

There are a few counts of this clonotype. Its antigen is undetermined. TCR cDNA received a 3' ligated oligonucleotide that carried a UMI. Input was roughly 1 to 1000 ng of DNase-treated total RNA without cell sorting. The SP2 primer and nested alpha and beta constant region primers amplified ligated cDNA in four rounds. From the 5' RACE reads, TCRdb called clonotypes with MiXCR, one entry per CDR3 protein. The sample contains roughly 56,000 distinct CDR3 sequences, roughly 7% of which appear only once. Germline CDR1 and CDR2: GTSNPN and SVGIG (reference sequence). Trimming took 4 bases from V and 3 from J, leaving 15 bases between them. The CDR3 totals 14 residues.

The sequence was collected from a male donor in good health. This sequence joins TRBV30 and TRBJ2-5; the D gene is possibly TRBD2 (6 bases). CDR3 DNA: TGTGCCTGGACCAAGACTAGTGGGAAAGAGACCCAGTACTTC. Its translation: CAWTKTSGKETQYF. Combining the CDR3 with reference TRBV30 and TRBJ2-5 gives the whole variable domain SQTIHQWPATLVQPVGSPLSLECTVEGTSNPNLYWYRQAAGRGLQLLFYSVGIGQISSEVPQNLSASRPQDRQFILSSKKLLLSDSGFYLCAWTKTSGKETQYFGPGTRLLVL.